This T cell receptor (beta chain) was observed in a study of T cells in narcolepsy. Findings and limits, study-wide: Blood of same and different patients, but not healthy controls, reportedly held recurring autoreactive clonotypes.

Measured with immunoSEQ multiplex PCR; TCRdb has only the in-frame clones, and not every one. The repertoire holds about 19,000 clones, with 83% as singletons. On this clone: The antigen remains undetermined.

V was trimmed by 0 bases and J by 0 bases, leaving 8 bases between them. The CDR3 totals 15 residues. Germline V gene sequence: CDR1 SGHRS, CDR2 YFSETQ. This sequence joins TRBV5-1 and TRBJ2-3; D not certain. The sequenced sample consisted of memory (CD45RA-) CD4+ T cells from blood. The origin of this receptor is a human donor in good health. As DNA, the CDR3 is TGCGCCAGCAGCTTGGACAGCTCTAGCACAGATACGCAGTATTTT. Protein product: CASSLDSSSTDTQYF.